Listed here are 4 T cell receptor beta chains from one sample, sequenced in a study of blood T cell repertoires in COVID-19. Generated by immunoSEQ multiplex PCR, the TCRdb table keeps only in-frame clones and is missing some. The table records 150,000 to 200,000 clones, more than 70% of them present only once. The specimen sequenced was PBMCs or T cells enriched from blood (not recorded which). The receptor source for this set is a woman in her 30s who had recovered from COVID-19.

This rearrangement joins TRBV11-3 to TRBJ2-3; 8 bases are shared with TRBD2. Per germline, CDR1 SGHNT and CDR2 YENEEA. V was clipped by 9 bases and J by 10 bases; unmatched bases: 9. CDR3 length: 12 amino acids. CDR3 amino acids: CASSPTGGAQYF. CDR3 in DNA: TGTGCCAGTTCTCCGACGGGGGGGGCGCAGTATTTT.

The chain has TRBV6-5 and TRBJ2-7; 7 bases match TRBD2. The V gene's germline CDR1 is MNHEY and CDR2 SVGAGI. This CDR3 region has 14 residues. The trim removed 4 bases at V and 5 bases at J, leaving 8 bases unmatched. The CDR3 sequence is CASSFTTSRNEQYF. The CDR3 bases are TGTGCCAGCAGTTTTACGACTAGCCGGAACGAGCAGTACTTC.

The chain recombines TRBV2 with TRBJ2-7; 8 bases align to TRBD2. The V gene end was trimmed by 2 bases and the J gene end by 6 bases; junction bases not matched to a gene: 9. This CDR3 comprises 15 residues. Germline CDR1 reads SNHLY; CDR2 reads FYNNEI. This chain's CDR3 is CASSEYREGQSEQYF. The CDR3 DNA follows: TGTGCCAGCAGTGAATACCGGGAGGGCCAGAGCGAGCAGTACTTC. Supplemented by reference TRBV2 and TRBJ2-7, the full variable domain reads EPEVTQTPSHQVTQMGQEVILRCVPISNHLYFYWYRQILGQKVEFLVSFYNNEISEKSEIFDDQFSVERPDGSNFTLKIRSTKLEDSAMYFCASSEYREGQSEQYFGPGTRLTVT.

The V and J genes are TRBV5-4 and TRBJ2-2; TRBD1 matches 9 bases. Germline V gives CDR1 SGHNT, CDR2 YYREEE (reference sequence). The CDR3 contains 15 residues. V was clipped by 3 bases and J by 7 bases; unmatched bases: 7. The chain's CDR3 is CASSSQGAQIGELFF. In DNA, the CDR3 is TGTGCCAGCAGCTCACAGGGGGCGCAGATCGGGGAGCTGTTTTTT. Full variable domain (outside the CDR3, taken from reference TRBV5-4 and TRBJ2-2): ETGVTQSPTHLIKTRGQQVTLRCSSQSGHNTVSWYQQALGQGPQFIFQYYREEENGRGNFPPRFSGLQFPNYSSELNVNALELDDSALYLCASSSQGAQIGELFFGEGSRLTVL.